The clone carrying this T cell receptor beta chain has ten or more counts. The antigen remains undetermined. The investigators amplified TCR beta CDR3 regions from RNA transcripts. In the first-round RT-PCR of the TCR CDR3, the HTBI primer set was used. In TCRdb, the multiplex PCR reads were re-called with MiXCR into one record per CDR3 protein. The sample shows roughly 650,000 distinct CDR3 sequences, 15% to 20% of them seen only once. V lost 2 bases to trimming and J lost 0 bases, with 10 bases between them. Germline V CDR1 and CDR2: MDHEN, SYDVKM. CDR3 length: 15 amino acids. This sample was taken from a study of T cells in Graves' hyperthyroidism and ophthalmopathy. General study points: Blood held most thyroid clonotypes expanded above 0.001 frequency. Researchers report that a 13 V-J model separated ophthalmopathy from stable hyperthyroidism.

Patients with uncontrolled infections, other autoimmune diseases, pregnancy or lactation were excluded. Orbital computed tomography and thyroid ultrasound, together with serum TRAb and thyroxine and clinical symptoms, were used for diagnoses. V usage is TRBV28 and J usage is TRBJ1-1; no firm D call. The sequence was obtained from a middle-aged woman with Graves' ophthalmopathy. The sample was blood. For the CDR3, the DNA is TGTGCCAGCAGTTTAAGCCTCCGCCTGAACACTGAAGCTTTCTTT. Translated, it gives CASSLSLRLNTEAFF.